This TCR beta chain was captured in a study of shared clonotypes between healthy human individuals. The ends were cut back, 0 bases at V and 4 bases at J, with 4 bases in the middle. Germline V gene data show CDR1 as SGHRS and CDR2 as YFSETQ. The CDR3 spans 12 residues. As to this clone: This sample includes further DNA sequences coding for the same CDR3.

As handled by the study authors: Owing to the provision of junction-only sequences devoid of quality scores by immunoSEQ, filtering differed. Assay used: immunoSEQ multiplex PCR; TCRdb lists only in-frame clones, some missing. The DNA gave D and trimming, while V, J and clone size come from that table. The sample consists of about 1 million clones, about three quarters of them appearing once. The material sequenced was memory CD4+ T cells sorted from blood. Subset of the sample: CD45RA-negative fraction. V is TRBV5-1 and J is TRBJ2-5; unclear D gene. This TCR derives from a man between 18 and 29 years old in good health. The CDR3 spells CASSLVGETQYF. The CDR3 DNA reads as TGCGCCAGCAGCTTGGTCGGAGAGACCCAGTACTTC. Supplemented by reference TRBV5-1 and TRBJ2-5, the full variable domain reads KAGVTQTPRYLIKTRGQQVTLSCSPISGHRSVSWYQQTPGQGLQFLFEYFSETQRNKGNFPGRFSGRQFSNSRSEMNVSTLELGDSALYLCASSLVGETQYFGPGTRLLVL.